This TCR beta chain derives from a study of T cell responses to AZD1222 COVID-19 vaccine. Measured with immunoSEQ multiplex PCR; TCRdb has only the in-frame clones, and not every one. The sample shows 140,000 or so clones, more than 75% of them seen only once. The sequence was collected from an adult who received the AZD1222 COVID-19 vaccine. The material sequenced was peripheral blood, taken 28 days after the second AZD1222 dose.

CDR3 nucleotides: TGTGCCAGCAGCTTAGACCCCGGGACAGGGGGAGAGACCCAGTACTTC. As protein: CASSLDPGTGGETQYF. This sequence joins TRBV7-8 and TRBJ2-5; 11 nucleotides align to TRBD1. Per the germline V gene, CDR1 is SGHVS and CDR2 is FQNEAQ. The CDR3 runs 16 residues. The V segment lost 1 base and the J segment 4 bases; nucleotides outside the gene matches: 5.